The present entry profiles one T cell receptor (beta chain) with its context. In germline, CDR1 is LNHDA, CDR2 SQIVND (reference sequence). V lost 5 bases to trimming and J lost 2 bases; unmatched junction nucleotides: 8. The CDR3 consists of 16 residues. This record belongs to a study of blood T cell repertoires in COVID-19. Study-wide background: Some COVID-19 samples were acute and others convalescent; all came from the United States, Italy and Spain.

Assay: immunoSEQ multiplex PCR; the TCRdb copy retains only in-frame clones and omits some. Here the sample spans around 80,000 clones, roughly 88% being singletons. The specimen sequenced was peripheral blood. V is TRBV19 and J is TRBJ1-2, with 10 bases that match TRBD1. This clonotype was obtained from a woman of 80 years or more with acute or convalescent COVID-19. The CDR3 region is CASSGRGGQGNYGYTF. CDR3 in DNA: TGTGCCAGTAGTGGACGCGGGGGACAGGGGAACTATGGCTACACCTTC.